These T cell receptor beta chains were read from a single sample in a study of OX40 agonist ivuxolimab in advanced cancers. Only in-frame clones appear in the TCRdb table, and some are missing; sequencing was by immunoSEQ multiplex PCR. This sample has about 61,000 clones, with 86% found just once. This sample comprised CD4+ or CD8+ T cells sorted from blood, obtained in a trial of the OX40 agonist ivuxolimab. The origin of the receptors is an adult with an advanced solid tumor such as melanoma, head and neck, liver or kidney cancer. CDR3s include the opening cysteine and the closing phenylalanine or tryptophan. Each record gives: J gene, V gene, D gene, clone size, CDR3 protein, CDR3 DNA. D genes are given only for firm matches. Not all rows give a size; the values are once, few, many and, for expanded clones, a class.

TRBJ1-2,TRBV4-1,TRBD1,NA,CASSQTDRGDYGYTF,TGCGCCAGCAGCCAAACGGACAGGGGAGACTATGGCTACACCTTC
TRBJ1-1,TRBV7-9,TRBD1,once,CASSPGRRDRGEAFF,TGTGCCAGCAGCCCCGGGCGCCGGGACAGGGGGGAAGCTTTCTTT
TRBJ1-2,TRBV29-1,NA,NA,CSVEDQGGDYGYTF,TGCAGCGTTGAAGATCAAGGAGGGGACTATGGCTACACCTTC
TRBJ1-2,TRBV14,TRBD1,NA,CASSRGDREYYGYTF,TGTGCCAGCAGCCGTGGGGACAGGGAATATTATGGCTACACCTTC
TRBJ1-1,TRBV25-1,NA,NA,CASSPRQVMNTEAFF,TGTGCCAGCAGTCCTAGACAGGTCATGAACACTGAAGCTTTCTTT
TRBJ1-2,TRBV5-1,NA,NA,CASSQSRDYGYTF,TGCGCCAGCAGTCAATCTCGGGACTATGGCTACACCTTC
TRBJ1-1,TRBV4-1,NA,NA,CASSQDEGQLSMNTEAFF,TGCGCCAGCAGCCAAGATGAGGGACAACTTTCCATGAACACTGAAGCTTTCTTT
TRBJ2-3,TRBV4-2,TRBD1,few,CASSPDRGTDTQYF,TGTGCCAGCAGCCCAGACAGGGGAACAGATACGCAGTATTTT
TRBJ2-2,TRBV2,NA,NA,CASIRGQRTGELFF,TGTGCCAGCATACGGGGCCAAAGAACCGGGGAGCTGTTTTTT
TRBJ2-2,TRBV5-1,TRBD1,NA,CASSQRQGRTGELFF,TGCGCCAGCAGCCAGAGACAGGGACGCACCGGGGAGCTGTTTTTT
TRBJ2-3,TRBV9,NA,NA,CASSVRGDSTDTQYF,TGTGCCAGCAGCGTAAGAGGAGATAGCACAGATACGCAGTATTTT
TRBJ1-1,TRBV20-1,NA,NA,CSARDLAEAFF,TGCAGTGCTAGAGATTTGGCTGAAGCTTTCTTT
TRBJ1-5,TRBV6-5,TRBD1,NA,CATRGASNQPQHF,TGTGCCACCAGGGGGGCGAGCAATCAGCCCCAGCATTTT
TRBJ1-2,TRBV25-1,NA,NA,CASSESGGHKNYGYTF,TGTGCCAGCAGTGAATCGGGTGGACACAAGAACTATGGCTACACCTTC
TRBJ1-2,TRBV2,TRBD1,once,CASRGQGARGYTF,TGTGCCAGCAGGGGACAGGGGGCGAGGGGCTACACCTTC
TRBJ1-6,TRBV18,NA,NA,CASSPDSRRNSPLHF,TGTGCCAGCTCACCAGATTCGAGGCGGAATTCACCCCTCCACTTT
TRBJ2-6,TRBV19,NA,NA,CASSSQVSTVGVSGANVLTF,TGTGCCAGTAGTTCCCAGGTTTCAACTGTAGGAGTCTCTGGGGCCAACGTCCTGACTTTC
TRBJ1-4,TRBV18,TRBD1,NA,CASSPQGQSRATNEKLFF,TGTGCCAGCTCACCACAGGGACAGAGTCGAGCAACTAATGAAAAACTGTTTTTT
TRBJ1-2,TRBV7-2,NA,few,CASSPLTGNYGYTF,TGTGCCAGCAGCCCCTTGACAGGCAACTATGGCTACACCTTC
TRBJ2-1,TRBV27,TRBD2,NA,CAISGRGGGNEQFF,TGTGCCATTTCCGGTCGGGGGGGAGGAAATGAGCAGTTCTTC
TRBJ1-5,TRBV19,NA,NA,CASSIGAGVLQPQHF,TGTGCCAGTAGTATAGGGGCAGGGGTTCTTCAGCCCCAGCATTTT
TRBJ2-1,TRBV15,NA,NA,CATSGGHRYNEQFF,TGTGCCACCAGCGGGGGACACAGGTACAATGAGCAGTTCTTC
TRBJ1-5,TRBV18,TRBD1,NA,CASSLLDRGLSNQPQHF,TGTGCCAGCTCGCTTTTGGACAGGGGTCTTAGCAATCAGCCCCAGCATTTT
TRBJ1-1,TRBV5-1,NA,NA,CASSFQQDKNTEAFF,TGCGCCAGCAGCTTCCAACAGGATAAGAACACTGAAGCTTTCTTT
TRBJ1-3,TRBV6-1,NA,NA,CASSTGTQGNTIYF,TGTGCCAGCAGTACCGGGACTCAGGGAAACACCATATATTTT
TRBJ1-1,TRBV7-9,NA,few,CASSLALVQEAFF,TGTGCCAGCAGCTTAGCTTTGGTACAGGAAGCTTTCTTT
TRBJ2-1,TRBV25-1,TRBD1,NA,CASSNLGQGIRNEQFF,TGTGCCAGCAGTAACCTGGGACAGGGGATCAGGAATGAGCAGTTCTTC
TRBJ1-1,TRBV11-1,NA,NA,CASRGFQGQTEAFF,TGTGCCAGCAGGGGGTTCCAGGGTCAGACTGAAGCTTTCTTT
TRBJ2-1,TRBV2,NA,NA,CASRRDSPHEQFF,TGTGCCAGCAGAAGGGACTCACCACATGAGCAGTTCTTC
TRBJ2-5,TRBV6-1,NA,NA,CASKLGGSQETQYF,TGTGCCAGCAAGCTAGGAGGCAGTCAAGAGACCCAGTACTTC
TRBJ2-1,TRBV4-1,TRBD1,NA,CASSQTGQSSYNEQFF,TGCGCCAGCAGCCAAACGGGACAGAGCTCCTACAATGAGCAGTTCTTC
TRBJ1-2,TRBV6-1,NA,once,CASSHRRDWDYGYTF,TGTGCCAGCAGCCACAGGAGGGATTGGGACTATGGCTACACCTTC
TRBJ2-5,TRBV7-2,NA,NA,CASSLGGRETQYF,TGTGCCAGCAGCTTAGGTGGCAGAGAGACCCAGTACTTC
TRBJ2-1,TRBV14,NA,NA,CASSQDGGTGPYNEQFF,TGTGCCAGCAGCCAAGACGGGGGGACAGGTCCCTACAATGAGCAGTTCTTC
TRBJ1-1,TRBV6-5,NA,NA,CATHREPQKAFF,TGTGCCACCCACCGTGAACCTCAGAAAGCTTTCTTT
TRBJ1-2,TRBV5-6,NA,NA,CASSLYPDSNYGYTF,TGTGCCAGCAGCTTATATCCGGACAGCAACTATGGCTACACCTTC
TRBJ2-7,TRBV28,NA,NA,CASSNRAGREQYF,TGTGCCAGCTCGAACCGGGCAGGGCGTGAGCAGTACTTC
TRBJ2-3,TRBV11-2,TRBD2,NA,CASSLVAQGGADTQYF,TGTGCCAGCAGCTTAGTGGCCCAGGGAGGGGCAGATACGCAGTATTTT
TRBJ2-7,TRBV6-1,TRBD1,NA,CASTGQDPSAGEQYF,TGTGCCAGCACAGGACAGGACCCCTCCGCGGGTGAGCAGTACTTC
TRBJ1-4,TRBV5-1,NA,NA,CASSTGTPATNEKLFF,TGCGCCAGCAGCACCGGGACGCCCGCAACTAATGAAAAACTGTTTTTT
TRBJ2-5,TRBV10-2,TRBD2,NA,CASSGTRTKETQYF,TGCGCCAGCAGCGGGACTAGGACGAAAGAGACCCAGTACTTC
TRBJ2-7,TRBV9,TRBD1,NA,CASSVGAATGTTSFEYEQYF,TGTGCCAGCAGCGTAGGAGCGGCGACAGGGACGACCTCCTTTGAGTACGAGCAGTACTTC
TRBJ2-3,TRBV5-4,NA,NA,CASSSMGGGQGDTQYF,TGTGCCAGCAGCTCCATGGGGGGGGGCCAAGGGGATACGCAGTATTTT
TRBJ1-1,TRBV18,TRBD1,NA,CASSLLANRGMNTEAFF,TGTGCCAGCTCACTACTGGCCAACAGGGGCATGAACACTGAAGCTTTCTTT
TRBJ1-2,TRBV11-2,NA,NA,CASSLDLGFYGYTF,TGTGCCAGCAGCTTAGATCTGGGTTTCTATGGCTACACCTTC
TRBJ2-3,TRBV5-1,TRBD2,NA,CASSRRGASTDTQYF,TGCGCCAGCAGCAGGCGGGGGGCTAGCACAGATACGCAGTATTTT
TRBJ2-7,TRBV28,NA,NA,CASSLSVKREQYF,TGTGCCAGCAGTTTATCAGTTAAACGGGAGCAGTACTTC
TRBJ1-6,TRBV19,NA,NA,CASSNFPGPRKSSYNSPLHF,TGTGCCAGTAGTAATTTCCCGGGTCCCCGGAAGAGCTCCTATAATTCACCCCTCCACTTT
TRBJ2-1,TRBV5-1,TRBD1,NA,CASSSPGRGHEQFF,TGCGCCAGCAGCTCCCCGGGAAGGGGGCATGAGCAGTTCTTC
TRBJ2-5,TRBV2,TRBD2,NA,CASNLGGAQETQYF,TGTGCCAGCAACCTCGGGGGGGCACAAGAGACCCAGTACTTC
TRBJ2-1,TRBV5-1,NA,NA,CASSSGDRGVGEQFF,TGCGCCAGCAGCTCCGGCGATAGAGGGGTCGGTGAGCAGTTCTTC
TRBJ1-5,TRBV19,NA,NA,CASSRWENQPQHF,TGTGCCAGTAGTCGCTGGGAAAACCAGCCCCAGCATTTT
TRBJ2-7,TRBV12-5,NA,NA,CASGSRSTLNEQYF,TGTGCTAGTGGTTCCCGATCCACCTTGAACGAGCAGTACTTC
TRBJ2-2,TRBV5-1,NA,NA,CASSLVGFTGELFF,TGCGCCAGCAGCTTGGTCGGTTTCACCGGGGAGCTGTTTTTT
TRBJ1-3,TRBV30,NA,medium-sized,CAWSPAPVSGNTIYF,TGTGCCTGGAGTCCGGCACCCGTCTCTGGAAACACCATATATTTT
TRBJ1-2,TRBV5-1,NA,NA,CASSLNTYSGYTF,TGCGCCAGCAGCCTAAACACCTATTCTGGCTACACCTTC
TRBJ1-1,TRBV19,TRBD1,NA,CASRGQGFGTEAFF,TGTGCCAGTAGGGGACAGGGATTTGGCACTGAAGCTTTCTTT
TRBJ2-1,TRBV7-2,NA,NA,CASSSPPGAVFF,TGTGCCAGCAGCTCCCCTCCAGGGGCGGTGTTCTTC
TRBJ1-1,TRBV19,NA,NA,CASSIEGRGGQEAFF,TGTGCCAGTAGTATAGAAGGAAGAGGGGGGCAGGAAGCTTTCTTT
TRBJ2-4,TRBV13,TRBD2,NA,CASSYRPSGGGKNIQYF,TGTGCCAGCAGCTACCGCCCCTCAGGCGGGGGCAAAAACATTCAGTACTTC